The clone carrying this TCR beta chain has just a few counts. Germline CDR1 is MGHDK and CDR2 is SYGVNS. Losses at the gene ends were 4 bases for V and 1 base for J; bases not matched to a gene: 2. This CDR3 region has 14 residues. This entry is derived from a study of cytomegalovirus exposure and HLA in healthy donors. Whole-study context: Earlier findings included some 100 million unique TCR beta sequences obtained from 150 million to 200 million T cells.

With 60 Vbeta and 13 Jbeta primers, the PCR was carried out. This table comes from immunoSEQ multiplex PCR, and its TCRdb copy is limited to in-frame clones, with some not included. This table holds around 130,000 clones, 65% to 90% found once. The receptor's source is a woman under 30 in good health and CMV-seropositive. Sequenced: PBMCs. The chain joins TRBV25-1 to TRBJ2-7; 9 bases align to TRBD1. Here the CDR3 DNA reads TGTGCCAGCAGTGGTGACAGGGGGTCCTACGAGCAGTACTTC. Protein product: CASSGDRGSYEQYF.